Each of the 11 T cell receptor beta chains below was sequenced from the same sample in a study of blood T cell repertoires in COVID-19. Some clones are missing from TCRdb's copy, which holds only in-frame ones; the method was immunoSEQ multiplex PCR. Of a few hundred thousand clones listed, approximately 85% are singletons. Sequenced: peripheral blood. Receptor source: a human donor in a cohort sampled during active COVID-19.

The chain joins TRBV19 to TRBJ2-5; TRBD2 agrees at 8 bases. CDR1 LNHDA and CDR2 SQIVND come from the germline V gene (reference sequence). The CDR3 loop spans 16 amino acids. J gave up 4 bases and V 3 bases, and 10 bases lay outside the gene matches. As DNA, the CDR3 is TGTGCCAGTAGTATTAATCACGGGGGGGGACGAGAGACCCAGTACTTC. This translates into CASSINHGGGRETQYF.

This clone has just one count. In DNA, the CDR3 is TGTGCCAGCACCAACCGGGCTAGCGGATACAATGAGCAGTTCTTC. Encoded protein: CASTNRASGYNEQFF. The chain joins TRBV6-5 to TRBJ2-1; TRBD2 matches 7 bases. From germline, CDR1 is MNHEY and CDR2 SVGAGI. J was trimmed by 4 bases and V by 7 bases; bases with no gene match: 10. CDR3 length equals 15 residues.

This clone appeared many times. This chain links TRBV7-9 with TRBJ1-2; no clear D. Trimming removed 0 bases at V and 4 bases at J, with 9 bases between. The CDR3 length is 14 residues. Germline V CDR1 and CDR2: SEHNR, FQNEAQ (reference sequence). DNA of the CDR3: TGTGCCAGCAGCTTAGCGGCCCAAACCTATGGCTACACCTTC. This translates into CASSLAAQTYGYTF.

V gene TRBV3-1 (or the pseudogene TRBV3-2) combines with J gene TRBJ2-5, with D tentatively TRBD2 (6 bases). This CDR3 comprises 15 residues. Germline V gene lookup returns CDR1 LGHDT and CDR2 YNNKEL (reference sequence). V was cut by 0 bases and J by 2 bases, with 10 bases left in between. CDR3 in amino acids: CASSQEYAGQETQYF. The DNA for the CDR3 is TGTGCCAGCAGCCAAGAATATGCGGGGCAAGAGACCCAGTACTTC.

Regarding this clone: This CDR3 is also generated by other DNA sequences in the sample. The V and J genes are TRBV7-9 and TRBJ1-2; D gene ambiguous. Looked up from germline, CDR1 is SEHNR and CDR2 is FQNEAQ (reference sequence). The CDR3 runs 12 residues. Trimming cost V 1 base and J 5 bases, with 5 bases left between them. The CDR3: CASSLDSYGYTF. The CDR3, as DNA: TGTGCCAGCAGCTTAGACAGTTATGGCTACACCTTC.

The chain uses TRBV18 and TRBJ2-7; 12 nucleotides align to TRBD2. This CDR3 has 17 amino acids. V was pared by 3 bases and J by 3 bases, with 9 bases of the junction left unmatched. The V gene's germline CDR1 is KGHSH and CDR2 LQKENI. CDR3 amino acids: CASSPGASGGAVYEQYF. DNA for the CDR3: TGTGCCAGCTCACCTGGGGCTAGCGGGGGGGCCGTCTACGAGCAGTACTTC.

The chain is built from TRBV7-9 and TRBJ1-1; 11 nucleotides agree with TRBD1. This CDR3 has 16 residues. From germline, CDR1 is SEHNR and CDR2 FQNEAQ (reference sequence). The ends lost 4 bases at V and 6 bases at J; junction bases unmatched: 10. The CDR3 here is CASSSPRTGGRAEAFF. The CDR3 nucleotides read TGTGCCAGCAGCTCGCCTCGGACAGGGGGCCGCGCTGAAGCTTTCTTT.

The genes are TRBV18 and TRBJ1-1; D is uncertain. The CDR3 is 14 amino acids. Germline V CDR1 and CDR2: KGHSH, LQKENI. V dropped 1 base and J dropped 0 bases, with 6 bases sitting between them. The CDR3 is CASSPRALNTEAFF. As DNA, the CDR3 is TGTGCCAGCTCACCACGCGCACTGAACACTGAAGCTTTCTTT. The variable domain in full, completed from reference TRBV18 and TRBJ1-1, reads NAGVMQNPRHLVRRRGQEARLRCSPMKGHSHVYWYRQLPEEGLKFMVYLQKENIIDESGMPKERFSAEFPKEGPSILRIQQVVRGDSAAYFCASSPRALNTEAFFGQGTRLTVV.

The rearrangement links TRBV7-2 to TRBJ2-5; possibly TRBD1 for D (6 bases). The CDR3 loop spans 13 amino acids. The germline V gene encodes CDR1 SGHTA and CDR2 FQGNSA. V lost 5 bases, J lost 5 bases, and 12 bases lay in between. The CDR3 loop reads CASSIQGPETQYF. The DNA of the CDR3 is TGTGCCAGCAGCATACAGGGACCGGAGACCCAGTACTTC. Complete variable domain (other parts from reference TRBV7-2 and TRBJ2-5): GAGVSQSPSNKVTEKGKDVELRCDPISGHTALYWYRQSLGQGLEFLIYFQGNSAPDKSGLPSDRFSAERTGGSVSTLTIQRTQQEDSAVYLCASSIQGPETQYFGPGTRLLVL.

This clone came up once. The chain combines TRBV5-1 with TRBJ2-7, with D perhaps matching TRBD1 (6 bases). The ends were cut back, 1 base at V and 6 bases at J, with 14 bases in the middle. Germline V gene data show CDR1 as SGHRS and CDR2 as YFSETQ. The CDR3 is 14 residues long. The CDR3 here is CASSLQSQGSEQYF. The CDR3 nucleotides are TGCGCCAGCAGCTTGCAAAGTCAGGGGAGCGAGCAGTACTTC.

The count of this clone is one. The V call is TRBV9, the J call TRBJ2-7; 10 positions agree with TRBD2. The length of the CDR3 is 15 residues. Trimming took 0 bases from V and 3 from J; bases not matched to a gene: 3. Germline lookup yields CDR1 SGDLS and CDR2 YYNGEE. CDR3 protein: CASSVEASGGYEQYF. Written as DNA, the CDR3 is TGTGCCAGCAGCGTAGAGGCTAGCGGGGGCTACGAGCAGTACTTC.